One and the same sample provided the 22 T cell receptor beta chains below, sequenced in a study of human T cells and chemical hapten exposure. TCRdb passed the RACE reads through MiXCR, listing each CDR3 protein once. The repertoire holds about 340,000 distinct CDR3 sequences, with around 7% as singletons. The time point here: patch test 1, 2 weeks after DPC sensitization. As for treatment: therapeutic diphenylcyclopropenone sensitization with weekly scalp DPC. Sample: whole blood, taken in connection with sensitization to the hapten diphenylcyclopropenone (DPC). Every receptor here comes from a young woman with alopecia areata. Some clones in this sample may be carry-over from other donors' samples.

This clonotype was observed a few times. The junction departs from the called germline gene at one end, perhaps through a read error. The rearrangement joins TRBV28 to TRBJ2-2; a possible D gene is TRBD1 (5 bases). The CDR3 totals 15 residues. In germline, CDR1 is MDHEN, CDR2 SYDVKM. CDR3 DNA: TGTGCCAGCACTTTAGGACAAGGGCACACCGGGGAGCTGTTTTTT. Its translation is CASTLGQGHTGELFF.

J is TRBJ1-1 and V is TRBV5-1; possible D gene TRBD1, 6 bases. V lost 3 bases and J lost 1, with 13 bases in between. In germline, CDR1 is SGHRS, CDR2 YFSETQ. This CDR3 contains 15 residues. This CDR3 reads CASSWAPGQNTEAFF. The CDR3 region has the DNA TGCGCCAGCAGCTGGGCTCCGGGACAGAACACTGAAGCTTTCTTT.

The CDR3 is CASSPGQGLNIQYF. CDR3 nucleotide sequence: TGTGCCAGCTCCCCAGGACAGGGTCTGAACATTCAGTACTTC. The chain uses TRBV18 and TRBJ2-4; 8 positions match TRBD1. Unmatched junction bases numbered 8, after V lost 6 bases and J lost 7 bases. The germline CDR1 and CDR2 sequences are KGHSH and LQKENI. The CDR3 contains 14 residues.

In its sample, this clonotype was seen a few times. The rearrangement joins TRBV5-6 to TRBJ2-6, with D tentatively TRBD1 or TRBD2 (5 bases each). Germline V gene sequence: CDR1 SGHDT, CDR2 YYEEEE. V was pared by 3 bases and J by 12 bases, with 13 bases between. The CDR3 covers 13 residues. This CDR3 is CASSSGTAFVLTF. The CDR3 coding sequence is TGTGCCAGCAGCTCCGGGACCGCTTTCGTCCTGACTTTC.

The V gene is TRBV6-4, the J gene TRBJ2-2; 9 bases are shared with TRBD1. Germline trimming cut 3 bases from V and 4 bases from J; bases unmatched to any gene: 3. Germline lookup yields CDR1 MRHNA and CDR2 SNTAGT. This CDR3 is built from 15 residues. The CDR3 reads CASSEDRGSTGELFF. CDR3 coding DNA: TGTGCCAGCAGTGAAGACAGGGGGAGCACCGGGGAGCTGTTTTTT.

Many counts were recorded for this clonotype. V gene TRBV6-5 combines with J gene TRBJ2-2; 7 bases are shared with TRBD1. Germline V gene sequence: CDR1 MNHEY, CDR2 SVGAGI. This CDR3 region has 15 residues. Germline trimming cut 8 bases from V and 1 base from J; bases unmatched to any gene: 7. In DNA, the CDR3 is TGTGCCAGCGGATCGGACAGGATGAACACCGGGGAGCTGTTTTTT. This codes for CASGSDRMNTGELFF.

This chain joins TRBV9 and TRBJ1-3, with no clear D. CDR3 size: 14 residues. Germline-derived CDR1 and CDR2 are SGDLS and YYNGEE. V lost 0 bases and J lost 2, with 6 bases in between. The CDR3 sequence is CASSVASTGNTIYF. As DNA, the CDR3 is TGTGCCAGCAGCGTAGCCTCTACTGGAAACACCATATATTTT.

This clonotype occurred a few times. The chain couples TRBV27 to TRBJ1-6; maybe TRBD1 (5 bases). The CDR3 is 14 amino acids. The germline gives CDR1 MNHEY, CDR2 SMNVEV (reference sequence). V lost 10 bases to trimming and J lost 7 bases, with 17 bases between them. The CDR3 bases are TGTGCCACCCGATTTGTGGGGGGGAATTCACCCCTCCACTTT. This sequence encodes CATRFVGGNSPLHF.

Many counts were recorded for this clonotype. The chain links TRBV28 to TRBJ2-5; D tentatively fits TRBD1 or TRBD2 (8 bases each). Looked up from germline, CDR1 is MDHEN and CDR2 is SYDVKM. The length of the CDR3 is 16 residues. With 5 bases removed from V and 4 bases from J, the gap between germline ends came to 20 bases. CDR3 in DNA: TGTGCCAGCAGTCCTAACAGGGGGAGCGGGGGAGAGACCCAGTACTTC. Translation: CASSPNRGSGGETQYF. The complete variable domain, with remaining parts taken from reference TRBV28 and TRBJ2-5, reads DVKVTQSSRYLVKRTGEKVFLECVQDMDHENMFWYRQDPGLGLRLIYFSYDVKMKEKGDIPEGYSVSREKKERFSLILESASTNQTSMYLCASSPNRGSGGETQYFGPGTRLLVL.

V gene TRBV7-8 combines with J gene TRBJ2-1, with 9 positions matching TRBD2. Germline V gene sequence: CDR1 SGHVS, CDR2 FQNEAQ. The CDR3 has 17 residues. V dropped 5 bases and J dropped 4; count of bases not matched to a gene: 12. This chain's CDR3 is CASSPYRAGGRYNEQFF. The CDR3 DNA reads as TGTGCCAGCAGCCCGTATCGAGCGGGGGGCCGATACAATGAGCAGTTCTTC.

V and J are TRBV12-3 or TRBV12-4 and TRBJ1-6, with unresolved D. With 4 bases removed from V and 7 bases from J, the gap between germline ends came to 8 bases. This CDR3 region has 13 residues. CDR3 coding DNA: TGTGCCAGCAGTTCCGACGGAAATTCACCCCTCCACTTT. Translating it yields CASSSDGNSPLHF.

This chain uses TRBV7-2 with TRBJ2-2; D is undetermined. V dropped 7 bases and J dropped 1 base, with 16 bases sitting between them. This CDR3 region has 16 residues. The germline V gene encodes CDR1 SGHTA and CDR2 FQGNSA. The DNA of the CDR3 is TGTGCCAGCACTCCCCCCGGGCGGCAGAACACCGGGGAGCTGTTTTTT. It codes for CASTPPGRQNTGELFF.

The chain couples TRBV7-2 to TRBJ2-5, with D perhaps TRBD1 or TRBD2 (5 bases each). The germline CDR1 and CDR2 sequences are SGHTA and FQGNSA. V shed 8 bases and J shed 4 bases, with 8 bases lying between them. CDR3 length: 11 residues. This CDR3 reads CASGGVETQYF. CDR3 coding DNA: TGTGCCAGCGGGGGTGTAGAGACCCAGTACTTC. Full variable domain (remainder filled in from reference TRBV7-2 and TRBJ2-5): GAGVSQSPSNKVTEKGKDVELRCDPISGHTALYWYRQSLGQGLEFLIYFQGNSAPDKSGLPSDRFSAERTGGSVSTLTIQRTQQEDSAVYLCASGGVETQYFGPGTRLLVL.

This clonotype was seen many times. This rearrangement joins TRBV7-9 to TRBJ2-3; D remains ambiguous. Deletions cut 3 bases from V and 0 bases from J, with 7 bases between. CDR3 size: 14 residues. The germline V gene has CDR1 SEHNR and CDR2 FQNEAQ (reference sequence). CDR3 in amino acids: CASSLGISTDTQYF. CDR3 DNA sequence: TGTGCCAGCAGCTTGGGGATCAGCACAGATACGCAGTATTTT.

The rearrangement links TRBV12-3 or TRBV12-4 to TRBJ1-5, with 8 bases that match TRBD1. The junction had 11 bases not matched to a gene; V was cut back by 3 bases and J by 1 base. The CDR3 spans 18 residues. CDR3: CASSFRDRSLQSNQPQHF. The CDR3 coding sequence is TGTGCCAGCAGTTTTAGGGACAGGAGCTTACAGAGCAATCAGCCCCAGCATTTT.

This clonotype has just a few counts. The chain employs TRBV6-5 and TRBJ2-7, with D possibly matching TRBD2 (6 bases). This CDR3 has 13 residues. Germline loops: CDR1 MNHEY, CDR2 SVGAGI. Trimming pared 4 bases from V and 5 bases from J, leaving 12 bases between. The CDR3 reads CASSWRGNNEQYF. The CDR3 DNA follows: TGTGCCAGCAGTTGGCGGGGAAACAACGAGCAGTACTTC.

This clonotype showed up just once. The genes are TRBV9 and TRBJ2-3, with D uncertain. Germline V gives CDR1 SGDLS, CDR2 YYNGEE. The CDR3 totals 13 residues. Deletions cut 2 bases from V and 3 bases from J, with 7 bases between. The CDR3 protein is CASSVVYTDTQYF. The CDR3 DNA is TGTGCCAGCAGCGTTGTTTATACAGATACGCAGTATTTT. The whole variable domain, filled in from reference TRBV9 and TRBJ2-3, reads DSGVTQTPKHLITATGQRVTLRCSPRSGDLSVYWYQQSLDQGLQFLIQYYNGEERAKGNILERFSAQQFPDLHSELNLSSLELGDSALYFCASSVVYTDTQYFGPGTRLTVL.

This clonotype occurred a few times. The gene calls are TRBV29-1 and TRBJ2-3, with a tentative D call TRBD2 (5 bases). CDR1 SQVTM and CDR2 ANQGSEA come from the germline V gene. V was shortened by 3 bases and J by 2 bases, with 12 bases between the two germline ends. CDR3 length: 14 amino acids. CDR3 DNA: TGCAGCGTTGAGCAGGACTTCGCCACAGATACGCAGTATTTT. Translating gives CSVEQDFATDTQYF.

This clonotype was seen a handful of times. The rearrangement uses TRBV7-9 and TRBJ2-7; TRBD1 matches 8 bases. The V gene's germline CDR1 is SEHNR and CDR2 FQNEAQ (reference sequence). With V trimmed by 5 bases and J by 6 bases, 3 bases remained unmatched. The CDR3 totals 12 residues. Here the CDR3 reads CASSTGGGEQYF. CDR3 DNA sequence: TGTGCCAGCAGCACAGGGGGAGGCGAGCAGTACTTC. Full variable domain (missing parts from reference TRBV7-9 and TRBJ2-7): DTGVSQNPRHKITKRGQNVTFRCDPISEHNRLYWYRQTLGQGPEFLTYFQNEAQLEKSRLLSDRFSAERPKGSFSTLEIQRTEQGDSAMYLCASSTGGGEQYFGPGTRLTVT.

The sample holds a few counts of this clonotype. The chain employs TRBV15 and TRBJ1-1; TRBD1 might be the D (6 bases). Trimming took off 0 bases at V and 4 bases at J, with 9 bases between the two ends. The CDR3 sequence is 14 residues long. The germline CDR1 and CDR2 sequences are LNHNV and YYDKDF (reference sequence). The CDR3, as DNA: TGTGCCACCAGCAGAGATCGCAGGGGCACTGAAGCTTTCTTT. It specifies CATSRDRRGTEAFF. The full variable domain, its missing parts supplied by reference TRBV15 and TRBJ1-1, is DAMVIQNPRYQVTQFGKPVTLSCSQTLNHNVMYWYQQKSSQAPKLLFHYYDKDFNNEADTPDNFQSRRPNTSFCFLDIRSPGLGDTAMYLCATSRDRRGTEAFFGQGTRLTVV.

This clonotype was counted at least ten times. The chain employs TRBV29-1 and TRBJ2-1; D unclear. Germline values: CDR1 SQVTM, CDR2 ANQGSEA. Trimming removed 1 base at V and 0 bases at J, with 7 bases between. This CDR3 region has 14 residues. DNA of the CDR3: TGCAGCGTTGAAGCCCGAAGCTCCTACAATGAGCAGTTCTTC. Its translation: CSVEARSSYNEQFF.

This clonotype occurred many times. The chain recombines TRBV4-1 with TRBJ1-2, with 9 bases identical to TRBD1. With 1 base clipped from V and 4 bases from J, the junction kept 4 bases outside the gene matches. Germline CDR1 MGHRA, CDR2 YSYEKL. This CDR3 has 15 amino acids. The DNA for the CDR3 is TGCGCCAGCAGCCAAGTCGACAGGGGGAGCTATGGCTACACCTTC. It yields the protein CASSQVDRGSYGYTF.